This TCR beta chain was found in a study of graft-versus-host responses after intestinal transplantation. The repertoire was sequenced with immunoSEQ multiplex PCR; TCRdb's copy has only in-frame clones and lacks some. The top ten clones hold roughly 0.25% of a sample with fewer than 10,000 clones, 95% to 98% of them seen once. V gave up 0 bases and J gave up 0 bases, with 15 bases separating them. Germline V gene data show CDR1 as MGHRA and CDR2 as YSYEKL. The CDR3 extends over 17 amino acids. This specimen was PBMCs, taken 23 days after intestinal transplant. The chain links TRBV4-1 to TRBJ2-7; D gene uncertain. The source is a human patient who received an intestinal transplant, so some T cells may come from the graft donor. CDR3 nucleotides: TGCGCCAGCAGCCAAGAAGGTTGGTTAGGAGCCTCCTACGAGCAGTACTTC. Translating gives CASSQEGWLGASYEQYF.